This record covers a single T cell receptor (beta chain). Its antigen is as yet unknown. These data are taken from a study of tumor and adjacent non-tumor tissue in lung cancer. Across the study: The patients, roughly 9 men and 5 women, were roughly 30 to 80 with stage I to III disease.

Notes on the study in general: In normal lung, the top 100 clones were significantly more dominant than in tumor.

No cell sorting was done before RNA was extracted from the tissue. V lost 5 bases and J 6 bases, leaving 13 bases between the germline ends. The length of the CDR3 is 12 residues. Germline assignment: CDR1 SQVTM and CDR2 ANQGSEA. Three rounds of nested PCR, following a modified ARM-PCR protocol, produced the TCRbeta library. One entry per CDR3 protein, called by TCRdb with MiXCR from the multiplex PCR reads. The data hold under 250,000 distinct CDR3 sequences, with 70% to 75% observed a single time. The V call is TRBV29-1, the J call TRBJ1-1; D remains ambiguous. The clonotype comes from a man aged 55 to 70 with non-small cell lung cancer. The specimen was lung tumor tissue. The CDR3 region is CSVKGGSAEAFF. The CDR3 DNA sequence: TGCAGCGTTAAGGGTGGTTCCGCTGAAGCTTTCTTT.